This T cell receptor (beta chain) was found in a study of cytomegalovirus exposure and HLA in healthy donors. With respect to this clone: Its antigen is not identified.

Vbeta (60) and Jbeta (13) primers were used in the PCR. Repertoires were generated with immunoSEQ multiplex PCR, while TCRdb's copy carries only in-frame clones and drops some. Across under 150,000 clones, the top ten clones capture less than 3.5% of the sample. The CDR3 is made up of 15 amino acids. V was clipped by 3 bases and J by 3 bases; unmatched bases: 7. Germline-derived CDR1 and CDR2 are SGHTA and FQGNSA. General study results and limits: Reportedly, TCR beta sequences accurately predicted HLA-A and HLA-B alleles in most subjects. Per a later analysis, fewer than 20,000 TCR beta sequences showed association with HLA alleles at 0.05 false discovery rate. For most TCR beta V segments, an earlier analysis put the productive rate at about 90% or about 30% of the time. Follow-up analysis seemed to connect common viral pathogens with several of the most significant clusters identified.

The V call is TRBV7-2, the J call TRBJ2-7; TRBD1 agrees at 8 bases. The source material was PBMCs. The clonotype originates from a man in his forties in good health and CMV-seronegative. This chain's CDR3 is CASSLVTGESYEQYF. The CDR3 region has the DNA TGTGCCAGCAGCTTGGTGACAGGGGAAAGCTACGAGCAGTACTTC.